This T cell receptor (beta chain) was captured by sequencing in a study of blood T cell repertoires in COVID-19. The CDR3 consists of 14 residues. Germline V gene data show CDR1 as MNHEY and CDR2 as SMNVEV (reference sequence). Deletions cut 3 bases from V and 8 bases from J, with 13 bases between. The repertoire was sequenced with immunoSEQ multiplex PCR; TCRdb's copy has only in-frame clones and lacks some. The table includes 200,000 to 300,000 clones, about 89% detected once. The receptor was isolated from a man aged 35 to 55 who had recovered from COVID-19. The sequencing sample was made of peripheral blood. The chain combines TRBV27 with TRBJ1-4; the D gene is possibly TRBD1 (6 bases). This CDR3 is CASSLGGRLEKLFF. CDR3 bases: TGTGCCAGCAGTTTGGGGGGGCGTCTCGAAAAACTGTTTTTT.